Each of the 26 T cell receptor beta chains below was sequenced from the same sample in a study of blood T cell repertoires in COVID-19. Sequenced by immunoSEQ multiplex PCR; TCRdb stores in-frame clones only, minus some. The profile shows roughly 180,000 clones, 80% to 85% of them singletons. The material sequenced was PBMCs or T cells enriched from blood (not recorded which). The receptors stem from a woman aged 55-70 years who had recovered from COVID-19.

This clone was found once. The junction departs from germline at one end; a sequencing error may be responsible. The genes are TRBV18 and TRBJ1-1, with D tentatively TRBD1 (5 bases). The CDR3 consists of 16 residues. Germline V gene lookup returns CDR1 KGHSH and CDR2 LQKENI. The CDR3 reads CASSPVIGGMKTEAFF. The CDR3 DNA follows: TGTGCCAGCTCACCAGTGATCGGGGGGATGAAGACTGAAGCTTTCTTT.

The chain employs TRBV12-5 and TRBJ2-1; TRBD2 might be the D (6 bases). The ends were cut back, 7 bases at V and 4 bases at J, with 14 bases in the middle. This CDR3 has 14 residues. CDR1 and CDR2 from the germline V gene are LGHNT and FRNRAP. The CDR3 sequence: CASAAGGEYNEQFF. For the CDR3, the DNA is TGTGCTAGTGCCGCCGGGGGAGAATACAATGAGCAGTTCTTC.

The gene calls are TRBV12-3 or TRBV12-4 and TRBJ2-5; maybe TRBD2 (7 bases). Trimming pared 5 bases from V and 5 bases from J, leaving 12 bases between. This CDR3 is 13 amino acids long. This CDR3 is CASSAQGGETQYF. The CDR3 nucleotides read TGTGCCAGCAGTGCACAGGGAGGGGAGACCCAGTACTTC.

The rearrangement joins TRBV6-1 to TRBJ2-4, with D possibly being TRBD2 (5 bases). This CDR3 spans 14 amino acids. The V gene lost 2 bases and the J gene lost 8 bases, with 13 bases spanning the gap. Germline values: CDR1 MNHNS, CDR2 SASEGT. The CDR3 region is CASSESRVAHIQYF. CDR3 DNA: TGTGCCAGCAGTGAAAGTCGGGTAGCGCACATTCAGTACTTC.

V usage is TRBV21-1 and J usage is TRBJ1-1; the table's D call, TRBD1, was not checked against the DNA. TRBV21-1 is flagged as a pseudogene. The CDR3 is 20 amino acids. In DNA, the CDR3 is TGTGCCAGCAGCCTGCGAAAAGTAGCGGGACAGGGTGGTCGGGACACTGAAGCTTTCTTT. It encodes CASSLRKVAGQGGRDTEAFF.

The chain is built from TRBV24-1 and TRBJ1-1; D is perhaps TRBD1 (6 bases). The CDR3 spans 11 residues. The germline V and J ends were trimmed by 10 bases and 5 bases, with 10 bases remaining between them. Germline V gene data show CDR1 as KGHDR and CDR2 as SFDVKD. This CDR3 reads CATGQGTEAFF. CDR3 in DNA: TGTGCCACGGGCCAGGGGACTGAAGCTTTCTTT.

This chain links TRBV5-4 with TRBJ2-5; TRBD1 is a possible D gene (5 bases). Trimming took off 0 bases at V and 1 base at J, with 10 bases between the two ends. Looked up from germline, CDR1 is SGHNT and CDR2 is YYREEE (reference sequence). The CDR3 runs to 15 residues. The CDR3 sequence: CASSLVLGAQETQYF. CDR3 nucleotide sequence: TGTGCCAGCAGCTTGGTTTTAGGGGCCCAAGAGACCCAGTACTTC.

The V gene is TRBV7-9, the J gene TRBJ2-1; TRBD2 aligns across 10 bases. V trimming: 3 bases; J trimming: 7 bases; junction bases outside the gene matches: 9. CDR3 length equals 16 residues. Germline assignment: CDR1 SEHNR and CDR2 FQNEAQ (reference sequence). The CDR3 loop is CASSFQLAGVTNEQFF. CDR3 nucleotides: TGTGCCAGCAGCTTCCAGCTAGCGGGAGTTACAAATGAGCAGTTCTTC.

This clone was seen only a few times. J is TRBJ2-1 and V is TRBV30, with D possibly TRBD2 on 6 matching bases. The CDR3 has 12 residues. Per the germline V gene, CDR1 is GTSNPN and CDR2 is SVGIG (reference sequence). The CDR3 DNA sequence: TGTGTAGGAGGGAGTCCCTACAATGAGCAGTTCTTC. Its protein product is CVGGSPYNEQFF.

The chain carries TRBV18 and TRBJ1-1; no firm D call. The CDR3 has 13 residues. The V end was cut by 0 bases, the J end by 0 bases, with 2 bases between. Germline V gives CDR1 KGHSH, CDR2 LQKENI. CDR3: CASSPPMNTEAFF. CDR3 nucleotide sequence: TGTGCCAGCTCACCACCCATGAACACTGAAGCTTTCTTT.

The V gene is TRBV19, the J gene TRBJ2-7, with TRBD2 matching 7 bases. The V and J ends lost 1 base and 6 bases, in that order; junction bases with no gene match: 6. The CDR3 extends over 14 amino acids. Germline CDR1 and CDR2: LNHDA and SQIVND (reference sequence). CDR3 amino acids: CASSIVLGGGEQYF. The DNA of the CDR3 is TGTGCCAGTAGTATAGTTCTGGGCGGGGGCGAGCAGTACTTC.

This clone was observed a single time. CDR3 loop: CASRSGDTYTF. Here the CDR3 DNA reads TGTGCCAGCAGGAGCGGGGATACCTACACCTTC. V and J are TRBV6-5 and TRBJ1-2; D unresolved. Germline values: CDR1 MNHEY, CDR2 SVGAGI. V was pared by 6 bases and J by 10 bases, with 12 bases between. The CDR3 extends over 11 amino acids.

The V and J genes are TRBV9 and TRBJ1-3; the D is unclear. The CDR3 totals 14 residues. Trimming shortened V by 6 bases and J by 4 bases, and 14 bases separated the two germline ends. Germline values: CDR1 SGDLS, CDR2 YYNGEE. CDR3 sequence: CASTPGGWGNTIYF. CDR3 nucleotide sequence: TGTGCCAGCACCCCCGGAGGGTGGGGAAACACCATATATTTT.

This clone was recorded only once. The rearrangement uses TRBV29-1 and TRBJ1-4; a possible D gene is TRBD1 (6 bases). Trimming left V 6 bases short and J 6 bases short, with 14 bases between. In germline, CDR1 is SQVTM, CDR2 ANQGSEA. This CDR3 region has 13 residues. CDR3 sequence reads: CSVLSGGDEKLFF. The CDR3 nucleotides read TGCAGCGTCCTCTCGGGGGGCGATGAAAAACTGTTTTTT.

The J gene is TRBJ2-1, the V gene TRBV4-1, with D possibly matching TRBD1 (5 bases). The germline CDR1 and CDR2 sequences are MGHRA and YSYEKL. CDR3 length: 11 residues. Trimming pared 2 bases from V and 13 bases from J, leaving 9 bases between. Here the CDR3 reads CASSQQGLQFF. The CDR3, as DNA: TGCGCCAGCAGCCAACAGGGCCTCCAGTTCTTC.

The gene calls are TRBV30 and TRBJ1-3; D gene unclear. The CDR3 has 17 amino acids. Germline lookup yields CDR1 GTSNPN and CDR2 SVGIG (reference sequence). V lost 7 bases and J lost 0, with 22 bases in between. CDR3 sequence reads: CALSGWQAVSSGNTIYF. The CDR3 DNA follows: TGTGCCTTGTCAGGATGGCAGGCCGTATCCTCTGGAAACACCATATATTTT.

As to this clone: Relative to the germline gene, one junction end is altered; a read error may explain this. V is TRBV3-1 (or the pseudogene TRBV3-2) and J is TRBJ2-5; 7 bases are a match to TRBD1. The CDR3 runs 19 residues. Germline-derived CDR1 and CDR2 are LGHDT and YNNKEL (reference sequence). The CDR3 spells CASTQGGTRGHPLGETQYF. The CDR3 region has the DNA TGTGCCAGCACCCAAGGGGGCACTAGGGGGCACCCCCTCGGAGAGACCCAGTACTTC.

This clone was counted a few times. The chain carries TRBV7-8 and TRBJ1-1; perhaps TRBD1 as D (6 bases). This CDR3 contains 13 residues. Trimming left V 5 bases short and J 1 base short, with 8 bases between. Germline CDR1 SGHVS, CDR2 FQNEAQ. The CDR3 bases are TGTGCCAGCAGCCCGACAGGGAACACTGAAGCTTTCTTT. This encodes CASSPTGNTEAFF.

This clone was counted ten times or more. V and J are TRBV12-5 and TRBJ1-5, with 9 bases aligning to TRBD1. The germline gives CDR1 LGHNT, CDR2 FRNRAP. J was trimmed by 5 bases and V by 6 bases; bases with no gene match: 11. The CDR3 sequence is 16 residues long. CDR3 nucleotide sequence: TGTGCTAGTGGGCGAGCCCGGGACAGGGACGATCAGCCCCAGCATTTT. Amino acid sequence: CASGRARDRDDQPQHF.

The chain couples TRBV5-5 to TRBJ1-1, with D maybe TRBD1 (5 bases). The CDR3 totals 13 residues. In germline, CDR1 is SGHKS, CDR2 YYEKEE (reference sequence). Trimming left V 5 bases short and J 3 bases short, with 11 bases between. CDR3 in amino acids: CASSRGVDTEAFF. As DNA, the CDR3 is TGTGCCAGCAGTCGGGGGGTGGACACTGAAGCTTTCTTT.

The V call is TRBV15, the J call TRBJ1-4, with D uncertain. This CDR3 has 13 amino acids. Trimming removed 5 bases from V and 1 base from J, with 5 bases in between. The germline V gene has CDR1 LNHNV and CDR2 YYDKDF (reference sequence). CDR3 in DNA: TGTGCCACCAGCCGGGAAACTAATGAAAAACTGTTTTTT. It codes for CATSRETNEKLFF.

The rearrangement uses TRBV7-8 and TRBJ2-7; weak D call: TRBD2 (6 bases). The V gene's germline CDR1 is SGHVS and CDR2 FQNEAQ. The CDR3 contains 20 residues. The V end was cut by 1 base, the J end by 2 bases, with 27 bases between. The CDR3 reads CASSLGRRWGDSPIAYEQYF. CDR3 sequence (DNA): TGTGCCAGCAGCTTAGGTCGACGTTGGGGGGACTCACCCATAGCCTACGAGCAGTACTTC.

In its sample, this clone was seen a few times. This sequence joins TRBV28 and TRBJ1-2; D is uncertain. The germline V and J ends were trimmed by 2 bases and 0 bases, with 7 bases remaining between them. The CDR3 runs to 14 residues. Germline-derived CDR1 and CDR2 are MDHEN and SYDVKM. CDR3 loop: CASSLRPANYGYTF. In nucleotides, the CDR3 is TGTGCCAGCAGTTTACGCCCGGCTAACTATGGCTACACCTTC.

J is TRBJ1-1 and V is TRBV11-2; D is uncertain. Germline CDR1 and CDR2: SGHAT and FQNNGV. V was clipped by 2 bases and J by 3 bases, with 19 bases between them. The CDR3 loop spans 17 amino acids. CDR3 coding DNA: TGTGCCAGCAGCTTAAGGTCATATACAGCCCGAGACACTGAAGCTTTCTTT. Amino acids: CASSLRSYTARDTEAFF.

This chain connects TRBV18 to TRBJ1-1; maybe TRBD1 (5 bases). This CDR3 region has 15 residues. V was clipped by 2 bases and J by 1 base, with 11 bases between them. Germline CDR1 and CDR2: KGHSH and LQKENI. CDR3 region: CASSPGSRENTEAFF. DNA of the CDR3: TGTGCCAGCTCACCAGGATCCAGGGAGAACACTGAAGCTTTCTTT. Together with reference TRBV18 and TRBJ1-1, the CDR3 gives the full variable domain: NAGVMQNPRHLVRRRGQEARLRCSPMKGHSHVYWYRQLPEEGLKFMVYLQKENIIDESGMPKERFSAEFPKEGPSILRIQQVVRGDSAAYFCASSPGSRENTEAFFGQGTRLTVV.

This clone was counted once. The rearrangement links TRBV27 to TRBJ2-1; 7 positions match TRBD2. Per the germline V gene, CDR1 is MNHEY and CDR2 is SMNVEV (reference sequence). Trimming at V came to 11 bases and at J to 1 base, leaving 5 bases not matched to a gene. The CDR3 has 13 residues. CDR3 sequence reads: CACGSWSYNEQFF. The CDR3 DNA reads as TGTGCCTGCGGGAGTTGGTCCTACAATGAGCAGTTCTTC.